The clone carrying this T cell receptor (beta chain) was detected many times. Its cognate antigen is unknown. The data derive from a study of T-cell reconstitution after alpha-beta-depleted transplantation in children. Study-wide findings and caveats: Alpha-beta T cells about two months after transplant reportedly derived from several hundred expanded graft clones.

The trim removed 5 bases at V and 4 bases at J, leaving 7 bases unmatched. Germline V gene data show CDR1 as MNHNS and CDR2 as SASEGT. The CDR3 is 15 residues long. TCRbeta library preparation incorporated unique molecular identifiers. Each CDR3 protein gets one entry after TCRdb re-called the PCR reads with MiXCR. The profile shows hundreds of thousands of distinct CDR3 sequences, around 7.8% of them singletons. This specimen consisted of PBMCs, mostly from graft donor cells, obtained 180 days after TCRalphabeta/CD19-depleted stem cell transplant. This sequence joins TRBV6-1 and TRBJ1-4, with 7 bases lining up with TRBD1. The receptor was isolated from a male patient aged 10-17 years who had a stem cell transplant for acute lymphoblastic leukemia, so the T cells may come from the graft donor. The CDR3 sequence is CASSQGTVLNEKLFF. As DNA, the CDR3 is TGTGCCAGCAGTCAGGGGACAGTACTTAATGAAAAACTGTTTTTT.